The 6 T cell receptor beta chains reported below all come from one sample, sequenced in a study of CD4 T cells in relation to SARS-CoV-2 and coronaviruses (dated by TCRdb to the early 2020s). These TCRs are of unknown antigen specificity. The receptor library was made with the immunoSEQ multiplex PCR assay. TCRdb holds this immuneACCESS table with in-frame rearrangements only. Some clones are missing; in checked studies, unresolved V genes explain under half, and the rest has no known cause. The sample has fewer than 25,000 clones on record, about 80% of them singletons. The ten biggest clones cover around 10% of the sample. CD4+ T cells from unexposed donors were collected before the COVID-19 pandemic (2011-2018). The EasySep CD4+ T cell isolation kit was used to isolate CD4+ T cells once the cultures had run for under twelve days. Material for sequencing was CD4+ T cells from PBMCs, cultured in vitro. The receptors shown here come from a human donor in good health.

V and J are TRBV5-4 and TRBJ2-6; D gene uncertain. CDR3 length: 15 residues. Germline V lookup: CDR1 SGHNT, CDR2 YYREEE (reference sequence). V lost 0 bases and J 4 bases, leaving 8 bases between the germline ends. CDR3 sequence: CASSLDPTGANVLTF. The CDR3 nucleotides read TGTGCCAGCAGCTTGGACCCTACCGGGGCCAACGTCCTGACTTTC.

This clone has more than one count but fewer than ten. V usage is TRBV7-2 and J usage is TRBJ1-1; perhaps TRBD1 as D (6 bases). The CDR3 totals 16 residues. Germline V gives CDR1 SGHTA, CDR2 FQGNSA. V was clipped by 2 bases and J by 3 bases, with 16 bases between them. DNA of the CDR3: TGTGCCAGCAGCTTATCATTCGGGGGGCAGTACACTGAAGCTTTCTTT. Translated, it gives CASSLSFGGQYTEAFF.

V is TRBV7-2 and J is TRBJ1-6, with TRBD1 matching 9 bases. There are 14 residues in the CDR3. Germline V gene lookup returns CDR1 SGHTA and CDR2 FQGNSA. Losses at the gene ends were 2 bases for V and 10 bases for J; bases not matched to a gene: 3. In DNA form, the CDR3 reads TGTGCCAGCAGCTTATGGGGACAGGGCTCACCCCTCCACTTT. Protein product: CASSLWGQGSPLHF.

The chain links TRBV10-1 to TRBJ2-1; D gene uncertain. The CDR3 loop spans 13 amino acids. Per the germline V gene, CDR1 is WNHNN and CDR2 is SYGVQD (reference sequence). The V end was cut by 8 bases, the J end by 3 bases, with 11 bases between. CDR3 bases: TGCGCCAGCGCTGAATCCCGCTACAATGAGCAGTTCTTC. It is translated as CASAESRYNEQFF.

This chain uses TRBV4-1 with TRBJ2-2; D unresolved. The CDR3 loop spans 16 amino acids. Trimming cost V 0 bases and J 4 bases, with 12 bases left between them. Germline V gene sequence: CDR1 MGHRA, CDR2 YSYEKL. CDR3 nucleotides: TGCGCCAGCAGCCAAGATATTACAGCATCCACCGGGGAGCTGTTTTTT. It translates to CASSQDITASTGELFF.

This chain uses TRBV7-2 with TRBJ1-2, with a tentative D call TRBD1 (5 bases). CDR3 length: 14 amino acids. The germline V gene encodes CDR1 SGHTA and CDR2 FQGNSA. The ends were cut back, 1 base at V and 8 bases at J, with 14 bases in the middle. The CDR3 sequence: CASSLVSGGRGYTF. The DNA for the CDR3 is TGTGCCAGCAGCTTAGTGTCGGGGGGACGAGGCTACACCTTC. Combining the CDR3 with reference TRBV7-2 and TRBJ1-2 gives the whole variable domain GAGVSQSPSNKVTEKGKDVELRCDPISGHTALYWYRQSLGQGLEFLIYFQGNSAPDKSGLPSDRFSAERTGGSVSTLTIQRTQQEDSAVYLCASSLVSGGRGYTFGSGTRLTVV.